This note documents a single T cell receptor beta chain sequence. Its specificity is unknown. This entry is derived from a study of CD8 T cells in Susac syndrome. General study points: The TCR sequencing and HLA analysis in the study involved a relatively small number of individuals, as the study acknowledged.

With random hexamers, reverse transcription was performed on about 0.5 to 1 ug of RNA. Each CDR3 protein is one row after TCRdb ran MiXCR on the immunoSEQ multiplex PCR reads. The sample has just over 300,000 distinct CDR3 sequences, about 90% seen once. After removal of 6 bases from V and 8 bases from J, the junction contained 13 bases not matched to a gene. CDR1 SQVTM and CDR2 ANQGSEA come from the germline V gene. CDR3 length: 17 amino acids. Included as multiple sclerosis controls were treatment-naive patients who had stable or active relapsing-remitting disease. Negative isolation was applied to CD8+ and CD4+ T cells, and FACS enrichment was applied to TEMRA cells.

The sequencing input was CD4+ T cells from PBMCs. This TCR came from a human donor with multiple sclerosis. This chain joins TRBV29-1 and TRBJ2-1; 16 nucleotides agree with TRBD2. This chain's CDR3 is CSVGLAGGYPLNDEQFF. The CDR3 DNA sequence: TGCAGCGTGGGACTAGCGGGAGGGTACCCTCTAAACGATGAGCAGTTCTTC.